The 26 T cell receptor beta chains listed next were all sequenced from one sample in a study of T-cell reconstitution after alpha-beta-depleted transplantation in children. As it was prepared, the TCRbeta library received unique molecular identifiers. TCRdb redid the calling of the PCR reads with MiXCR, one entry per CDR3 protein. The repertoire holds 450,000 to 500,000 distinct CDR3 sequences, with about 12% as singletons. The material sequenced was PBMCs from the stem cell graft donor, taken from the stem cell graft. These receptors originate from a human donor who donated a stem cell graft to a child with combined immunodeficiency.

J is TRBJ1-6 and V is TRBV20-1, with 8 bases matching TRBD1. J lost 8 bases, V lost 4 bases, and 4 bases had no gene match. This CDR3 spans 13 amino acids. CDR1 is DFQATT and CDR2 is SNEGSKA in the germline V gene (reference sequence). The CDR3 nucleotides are TGCAGTGCTAATCAGGGGGCAGATTCACCCCTCCACTTT. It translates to CSANQGADSPLHF.

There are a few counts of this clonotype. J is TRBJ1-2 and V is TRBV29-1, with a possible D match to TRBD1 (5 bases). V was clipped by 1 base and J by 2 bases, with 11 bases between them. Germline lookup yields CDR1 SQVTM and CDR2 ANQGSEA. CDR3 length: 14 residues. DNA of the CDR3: TGCAGCGTTGAAGTTGGGGCTACAAACTATGGCTACACCTTC. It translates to CSVEVGATNYGYTF.

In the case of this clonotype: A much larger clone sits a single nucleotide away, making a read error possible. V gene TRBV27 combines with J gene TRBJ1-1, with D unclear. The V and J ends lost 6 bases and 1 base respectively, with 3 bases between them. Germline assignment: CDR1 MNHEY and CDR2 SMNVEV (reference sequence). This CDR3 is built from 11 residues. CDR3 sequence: CASRQNTEAFF. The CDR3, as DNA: TGTGCCAGCAGGCAGAACACTGAAGCTTTCTTT.

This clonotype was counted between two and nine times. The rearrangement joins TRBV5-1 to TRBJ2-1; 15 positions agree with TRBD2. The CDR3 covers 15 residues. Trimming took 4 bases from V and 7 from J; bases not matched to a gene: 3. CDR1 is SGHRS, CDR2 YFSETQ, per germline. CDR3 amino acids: CASSAGTSGGNEQFF. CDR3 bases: TGCGCCAGCAGCGCCGGGACTAGCGGGGGGAATGAGCAGTTCTTC. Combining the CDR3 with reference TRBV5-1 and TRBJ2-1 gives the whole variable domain KAGVTQTPRYLIKTRGQQVTLSCSPISGHRSVSWYQQTPGQGLQFLFEYFSETQRNKGNFPGRFSGRQFSNSRSEMNVSTLELGDSALYLCASSAGTSGGNEQFFGPGTRLTVL.

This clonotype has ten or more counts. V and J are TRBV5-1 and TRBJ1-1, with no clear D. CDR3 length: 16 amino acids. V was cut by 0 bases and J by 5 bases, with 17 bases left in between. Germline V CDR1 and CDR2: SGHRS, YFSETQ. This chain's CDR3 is CASSLVRDTRGTEAFF. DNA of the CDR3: TGCGCCAGCAGCTTGGTGAGAGATACGAGAGGGACTGAAGCTTTCTTT.

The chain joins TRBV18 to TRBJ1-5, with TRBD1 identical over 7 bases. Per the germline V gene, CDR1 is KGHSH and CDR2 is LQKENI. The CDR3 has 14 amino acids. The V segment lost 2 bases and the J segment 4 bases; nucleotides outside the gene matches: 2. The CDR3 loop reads CASSPSGQNQPQHF. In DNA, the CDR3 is TGTGCCAGCTCACCATCGGGACAGAATCAGCCCCAGCATTTT.

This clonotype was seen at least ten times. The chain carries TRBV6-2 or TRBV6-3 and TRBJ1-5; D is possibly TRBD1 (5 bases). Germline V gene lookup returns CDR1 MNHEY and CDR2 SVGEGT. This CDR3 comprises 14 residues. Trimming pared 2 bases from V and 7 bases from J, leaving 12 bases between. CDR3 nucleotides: TGTGCCAGCAGTTACGGGAGTGGGGGGCAGCCCCAGCATTTT. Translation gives CASSYGSGGQPQHF.

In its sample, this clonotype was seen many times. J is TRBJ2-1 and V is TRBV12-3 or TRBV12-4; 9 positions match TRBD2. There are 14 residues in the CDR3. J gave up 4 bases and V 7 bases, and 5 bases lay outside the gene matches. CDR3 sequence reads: CASTRLAVYNEQFF. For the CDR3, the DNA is TGTGCCAGCACCCGACTAGCGGTATACAATGAGCAGTTCTTC.

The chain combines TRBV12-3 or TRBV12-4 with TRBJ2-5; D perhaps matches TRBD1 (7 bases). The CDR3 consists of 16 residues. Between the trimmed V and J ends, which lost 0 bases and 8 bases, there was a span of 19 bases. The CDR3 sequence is CASSLAATGTFITQYF. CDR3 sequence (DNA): TGTGCCAGCAGTTTAGCGGCGACAGGGACTTTTATAACCCAGTACTTC.

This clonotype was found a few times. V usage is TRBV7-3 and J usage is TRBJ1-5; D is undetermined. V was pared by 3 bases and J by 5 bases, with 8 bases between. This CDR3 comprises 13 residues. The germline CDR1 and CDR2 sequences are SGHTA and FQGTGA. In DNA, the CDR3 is TGTGCCAGCAGCTTGGCCCGAGATCAGCCCCAGCATTTT. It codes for CASSLARDQPQHF. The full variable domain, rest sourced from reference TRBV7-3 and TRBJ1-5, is GAGVSQTPSNKVTEKGKYVELRCDPISGHTALYWYRQSLGQGPEFLIYFQGTGAADDSGLPNDRFFAVRPEGSVSTLKIQRTERGDSAVYLCASSLARDQPQHFGDGTRLSIL.

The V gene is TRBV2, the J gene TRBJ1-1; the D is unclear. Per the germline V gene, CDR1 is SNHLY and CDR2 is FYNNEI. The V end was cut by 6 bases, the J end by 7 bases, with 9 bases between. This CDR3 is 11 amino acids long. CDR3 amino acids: CASSLTLEAFF. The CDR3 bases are TGTGCCAGCAGCCTGACACTTGAAGCTTTCTTT.

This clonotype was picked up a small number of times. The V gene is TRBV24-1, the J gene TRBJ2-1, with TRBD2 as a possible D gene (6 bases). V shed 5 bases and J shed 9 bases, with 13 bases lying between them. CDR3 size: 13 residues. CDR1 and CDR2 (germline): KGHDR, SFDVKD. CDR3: CATSGGTWGEQFF. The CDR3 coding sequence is TGTGCCACCAGTGGCGGGACGTGGGGTGAGCAGTTCTTC.

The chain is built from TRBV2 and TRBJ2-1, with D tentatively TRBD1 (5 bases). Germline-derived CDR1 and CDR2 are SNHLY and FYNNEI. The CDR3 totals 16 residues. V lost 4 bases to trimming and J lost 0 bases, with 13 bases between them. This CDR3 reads CASSVTRTSSYNEQFF. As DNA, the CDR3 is TGTGCCAGCAGTGTGACGCGGACAAGCTCCTACAATGAGCAGTTCTTC.

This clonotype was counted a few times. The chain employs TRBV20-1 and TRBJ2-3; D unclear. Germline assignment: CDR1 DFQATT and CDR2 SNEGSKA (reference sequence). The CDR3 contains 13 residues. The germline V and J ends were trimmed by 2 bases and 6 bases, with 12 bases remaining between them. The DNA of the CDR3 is TGCAGTGCTAGAAGGGCCGGGTTTGATACGCAGTATTTT. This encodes CSARRAGFDTQYF.

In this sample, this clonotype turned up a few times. As DNA, the CDR3 is TGTGCCAGCAGTTTCGGTGGGGGGGGAGGTACTGAAGCTTTCTTT. Protein: CASSFGGGGGTEAFF. The chain has TRBV12-3 or TRBV12-4 and TRBJ1-1, with a weak D call TRBD1 (5 bases). Trimming stripped 3 bases from V and 5 bases from J, with 16 bases between. The CDR3 extends over 15 amino acids.

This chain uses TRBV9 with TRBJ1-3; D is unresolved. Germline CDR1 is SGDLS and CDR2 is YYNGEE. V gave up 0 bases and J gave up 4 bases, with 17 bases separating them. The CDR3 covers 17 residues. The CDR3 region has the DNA TGTGCCAGCAGCGTAGCAGCGGGATCCACCTTAGGAAACACCATATATTTT. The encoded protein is CASSVAAGSTLGNTIYF.

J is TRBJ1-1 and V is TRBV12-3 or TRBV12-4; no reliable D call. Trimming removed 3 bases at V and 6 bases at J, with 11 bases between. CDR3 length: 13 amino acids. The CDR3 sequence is CASSLGIGAEAFF. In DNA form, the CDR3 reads TGTGCCAGCAGTTTGGGGATCGGGGCTGAAGCTTTCTTT.

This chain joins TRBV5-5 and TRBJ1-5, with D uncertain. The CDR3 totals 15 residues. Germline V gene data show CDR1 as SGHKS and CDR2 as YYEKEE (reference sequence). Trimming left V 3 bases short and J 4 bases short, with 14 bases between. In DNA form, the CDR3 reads TGTGCCAGCAGCTGGAGACTTGGGCGTAATCAGCCCCAGCATTTT. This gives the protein CASSWRLGRNQPQHF.

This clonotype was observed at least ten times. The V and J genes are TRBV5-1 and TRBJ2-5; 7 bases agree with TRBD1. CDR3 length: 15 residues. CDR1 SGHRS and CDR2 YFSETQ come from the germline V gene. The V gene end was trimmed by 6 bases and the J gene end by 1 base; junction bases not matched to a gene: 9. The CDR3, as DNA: TGCGCCAGCACCTCGACAGGGACGCCCCAAGAGACCCAGTACTTC. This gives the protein CASTSTGTPQETQYF.

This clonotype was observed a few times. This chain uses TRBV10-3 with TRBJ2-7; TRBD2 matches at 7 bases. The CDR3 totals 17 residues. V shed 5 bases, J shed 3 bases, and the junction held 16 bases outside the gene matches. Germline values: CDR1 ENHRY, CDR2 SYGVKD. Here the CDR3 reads CAISTAGGSGSNYEQYF. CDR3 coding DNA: TGTGCCATCAGTACCGCGGGTGGTAGCGGGTCAAACTACGAGCAGTACTTC.

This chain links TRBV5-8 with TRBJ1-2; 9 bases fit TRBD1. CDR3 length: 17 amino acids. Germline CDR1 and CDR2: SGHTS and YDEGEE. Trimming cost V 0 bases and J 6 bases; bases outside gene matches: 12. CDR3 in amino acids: CASSLEHPGQGVDGYTF. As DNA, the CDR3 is TGTGCCAGCAGCTTGGAACACCCGGGACAGGGAGTAGATGGCTACACCTTC.

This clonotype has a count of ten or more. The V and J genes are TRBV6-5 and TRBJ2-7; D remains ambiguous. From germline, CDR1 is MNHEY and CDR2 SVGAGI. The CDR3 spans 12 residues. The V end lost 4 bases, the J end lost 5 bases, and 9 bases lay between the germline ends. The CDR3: CASSSLLDEQYF. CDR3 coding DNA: TGTGCCAGCAGTTCGCTGTTGGACGAGCAGTACTTC.

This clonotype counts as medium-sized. CDR3 sequence: CASSSGISGNTIYF. CDR3 in DNA: TGTGCCAGCAGTTCCGGGATCTCTGGAAACACCATATATTTT. V is TRBV12-3 or TRBV12-4 and J is TRBJ1-3; D gene uncertain. The V and J ends lost 4 bases and 0 bases respectively, with 7 bases between them. This CDR3 is built from 14 residues.

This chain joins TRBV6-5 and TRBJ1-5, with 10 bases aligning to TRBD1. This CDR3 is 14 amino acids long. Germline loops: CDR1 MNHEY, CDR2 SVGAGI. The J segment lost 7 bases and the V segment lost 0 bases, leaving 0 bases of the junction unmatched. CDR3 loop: CASSYSTGGQPQHF. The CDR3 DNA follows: TGTGCCAGCAGTTACTCGACAGGGGGCCAGCCCCAGCATTTT.

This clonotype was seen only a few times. CDR3 residues: CASSPYRVSTDTQYF. CDR3 bases: TGTGCCAGCAGCCCTTACCGAGTAAGCACAGATACGCAGTATTTT. The chain carries TRBV7-2 and TRBJ2-3; D gene unclear. Germline V gene lookup returns CDR1 SGHTA and CDR2 FQGNSA. This CDR3 has 15 amino acids. Trimming shortened V by 5 bases and J by 0 bases, and 12 bases separated the two germline ends.

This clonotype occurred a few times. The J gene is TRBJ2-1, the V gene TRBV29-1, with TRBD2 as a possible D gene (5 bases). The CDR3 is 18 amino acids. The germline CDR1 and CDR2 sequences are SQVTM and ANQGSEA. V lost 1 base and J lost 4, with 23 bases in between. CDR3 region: CSVEGTLGRASTYNEQFF. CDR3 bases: TGCAGCGTTGAAGGCACCTTAGGTCGGGCTAGCACATACAATGAGCAGTTCTTC.